A single sample gave rise to the 25 T cell receptor beta chains below, sequenced in a study of blood T cell repertoires in COVID-19. TCRdb keeps only in-frame clones here, not all; method: immunoSEQ multiplex PCR. The table records around 100,000 clones, approximately 80% of them present only once. The sample consisted of peripheral blood. The receptors come from a woman in her 70s with acute or convalescent COVID-19.

The chain recombines TRBV7-9 with TRBJ1-2, with 10 bases identical to TRBD1. The CDR3 extends over 17 amino acids. CDR1 and CDR2 from the germline V gene are SEHNR and FQNEAQ (reference sequence). V lost 5 bases and J lost 2; bases outside the gene matches: 11. The CDR3 sequence is CASSPASVGQGNYGYTF. For the CDR3, the DNA is TGTGCCAGCAGCCCGGCGTCGGTGGGACAGGGGAACTATGGCTACACCTTC.

The chain links TRBV2 to TRBJ2-3; D might be TRBD2 (6 bases). There are 15 residues in the CDR3. Trimming removed 6 bases at V and 0 bases at J, with 13 bases between. Germline V gene sequence: CDR1 SNHLY, CDR2 FYNNEI. This chain's CDR3 is CASRPGTSSTDTQYF. CDR3 DNA: TGTGCCAGCAGACCCGGGACTTCTAGCACAGATACGCAGTATTTT. The full variable domain, in which reference TRBV2 and TRBJ2-3 provide the parts outside the CDR3, is EPEVTQTPSHQVTQMGQEVILRCVPISNHLYFYWYRQILGQKVEFLVSFYNNEISEKSEIFDDQFSVERPDGSNFTLKIRSTKLEDSAMYFCASRPGTSSTDTQYFGPGTRLTVL.

The V gene is TRBV10-3, the J gene TRBJ2-1, with TRBD2 matching over 7 bases. V lost 10 bases, J lost 8 bases, and 11 bases stayed unmatched. Germline-derived CDR1 and CDR2 are ENHRY and SYGVKD. The CDR3 sequence is 13 residues long. CDR3 amino acids: CATHGTTDHEQFF. DNA for the CDR3: TGTGCCACTCACGGGACTACAGACCATGAGCAGTTCTTC.

The chain employs TRBV28 and TRBJ2-7; TRBD1 aligns across 8 bases. The CDR3 extends over 14 amino acids. Germline V gene lookup returns CDR1 MDHEN and CDR2 SYDVKM. Trimming at V came to 6 bases and at J to 3 bases, leaving 7 bases not matched to a gene. For the CDR3, the DNA is TGTGCCAGCAGACATCATGGACAGGGCTACGAGCAGTACTTC. This translates into CASRHHGQGYEQYF.

The chain couples TRBV6-5 to TRBJ2-7; 8 nucleotides agree with TRBD1. The CDR3 contains 14 residues. Germline CDR1 reads MNHEY; CDR2 reads SVGAGI. The V segment lost 9 bases and the J segment 0 bases; nucleotides outside the gene matches: 7. The CDR3 protein is CASILGQVSYEQYF. Here the CDR3 DNA reads TGTGCCAGTATTTTGGGACAGGTCTCCTACGAGCAGTACTTC.

The sample holds one count of this clone. This chain links TRBV29-1 with TRBJ2-1; no definite D call. V gave up 8 bases and J gave up 3 bases, with 8 bases separating them. The CDR3 is 11 residues long. In germline, CDR1 is SQVTM, CDR2 ANQGSEA. CDR3 sequence: CSQRGYNEQFF. CDR3 nucleotide sequence: TGCAGCCAGCGAGGCTACAATGAGCAGTTCTTC.

This clone was recorded only once. The chain combines TRBV30 with TRBJ1-4, with 7 bases lining up with TRBD1. From germline, CDR1 is GTSNPN and CDR2 SVGIG (reference sequence). The V and J ends lost 1 base and 5 bases, in that order; junction bases with no gene match: 4. CDR3 length: 14 amino acids. CDR3: CAWSGGQINEKLFF. The CDR3 coding sequence is TGTGCCTGGAGTGGGGGACAGATAAATGAAAAACTGTTTTTT.

Worth noting for this clone: Other DNA sequences in the same sample also yield this CDR3. The V gene is TRBV6-5, the J gene TRBJ1-2; TRBD1 agrees at 7 bases. Germline-derived CDR1 and CDR2 are MNHEY and SVGAGI. V trimming: 0 bases; J trimming: 3 bases; junction bases outside the gene matches: 1. The CDR3 totals 14 residues. CDR3 protein: CASSYSGTDYGYTF. The CDR3, as DNA: TGTGCCAGCAGTTACTCCGGGACAGACTATGGCTACACCTTC.

The CDR3 sequence: CASSSQLRDRVRETQYF. The CDR3 DNA sequence: TGTGCCAGCAGTTCCCAGCTCCGGGACAGGGTTCGGGAGACCCAGTACTTC. The chain recombines TRBV6-2 or TRBV6-3 with TRBJ2-5; TRBD1 aligns across 9 bases. Germline-derived CDR1 and CDR2 are MNHEY and SVGEGT. J lost 5 bases, V lost 4 bases, and 14 bases had no gene match. The CDR3 extends over 17 amino acids.

This chain connects TRBV7-3 to TRBJ2-2; the match to TRBD2 covers 15 bases. CDR1 is SGHTA and CDR2 is FQGTGA in the germline V gene. The CDR3 runs to 18 residues. The ends lost 5 bases at V and 7 bases at J; junction bases unmatched: 11. Here the CDR3 reads CASSPSGLAGGFGGELFF. In DNA form, the CDR3 reads TGTGCCAGCAGCCCCTCAGGACTAGCGGGAGGGTTCGGCGGGGAGCTGTTTTTT. Supplemented by reference TRBV7-3 and TRBJ2-2, the full variable domain reads GAGVSQTPSNKVTEKGKYVELRCDPISGHTALYWYRQSLGQGPEFLIYFQGTGAADDSGLPNDRFFAVRPEGSVSTLKIQRTERGDSAVYLCASSPSGLAGGFGGELFFGEGSRLTVL.

The genes are TRBV5-6 and TRBJ1-2, with D maybe TRBD1 (6 bases). The germline V gene encodes CDR1 SGHDT and CDR2 YYEEEE. V was cut by 3 bases and J by 3 bases, with 15 bases left in between. The CDR3 loop spans 15 amino acids. The CDR3 DNA is TGTGCCAGCAGCTCCGTGGGGGGGCTTTACTATGGCTACACCTTC. This codes for CASSSVGGLYYGYTF.

This clone has just one count. The CDR3, as DNA: TGTGCCAGCAGCCAAGAGGTTAGCGGCCCTAACAAAAACATTCAGTACTTC. Its translation is CASSQEVSGPNKNIQYF. V gene TRBV3-1 (or the pseudogene TRBV3-2) combines with J gene TRBJ2-4; perhaps TRBD2 as D (6 bases). The CDR3 is made up of 17 amino acids. With 0 bases removed from V and 3 bases from J, the gap between germline ends came to 15 bases. The germline CDR1 and CDR2 sequences are LGHDT and YNNKEL (reference sequence).

J is TRBJ2-5 and V is TRBV9; 9 positions match TRBD1. V was pared by 3 bases and J by 4 bases, with 10 bases of the junction left unmatched. The CDR3 runs 16 residues. Per germline, CDR1 SGDLS and CDR2 YYNGEE. The CDR3 loop is CASSGPGQGIGETQYF. The DNA for the CDR3 is TGTGCCAGCAGCGGGCCGGGACAGGGTATCGGAGAGACCCAGTACTTC.

The genes are TRBV7-8 and TRBJ1-4; D unresolved. This CDR3 is built from 16 residues. Trimming left V 1 base short and J 0 bases short, with 9 bases between. Germline loops: CDR1 SGHVS, CDR2 FQNEAQ. The CDR3 spells CASSLVLAATNEKLFF. CDR3 DNA: TGTGCCAGCAGCTTAGTGTTAGCGGCAACTAATGAAAAACTGTTTTTT.

The chain links TRBV6-5 to TRBJ1-1, with TRBD1 matching over 9 bases. CDR1 is MNHEY, CDR2 SVGAGI, per germline. Trimming took 8 bases from V and 4 from J; bases not matched to a gene: 2. This CDR3 comprises 12 residues. The CDR3 region is CASPDRGTEAFF. The DNA of the CDR3 is TGTGCCAGCCCGGACAGGGGCACTGAAGCTTTCTTT.

Here the CDR3 DNA reads TGTGCCAGTTTTTTCGACACAGGGCACACTGAAGCTTTCTTT. Translated, it gives CASFFDTGHTEAFF. This chain connects TRBV19 to TRBJ1-1; TRBD1 might be the D (6 bases). Germline CDR1 and CDR2: LNHDA and SQIVND (reference sequence). The V gene lost 8 bases and the J gene lost 3 bases, with 16 bases spanning the gap. The CDR3 sequence is 14 residues long.

DNA for the CDR3: TGTGCCAGCAGTCCCCAGATCAATCAGCCCCAGCATTTT. The encoded protein is CASSPQINQPQHF. V usage is TRBV12-3 or TRBV12-4 and J usage is TRBJ1-5, with unresolved D. V lost 5 bases and J lost 3, with 8 bases in between. The CDR3 sequence is 13 residues long.

This chain links TRBV11-2 with TRBJ2-5; possibly TRBD2 for D (7 bases). Trimming shortened V by 5 bases and J by 5 bases, and 12 bases separated the two germline ends. Germline loops: CDR1 SGHAT, CDR2 FQNNGV. The CDR3 has 13 residues. In DNA, the CDR3 is TGTGCCAGCAGCCGGGGGGCGGGGGAGACCCAGTACTTC. This sequence encodes CASSRGAGETQYF.

J is TRBJ1-1 and V is TRBV28, with 8 bases identical to TRBD1. The V gene end was trimmed by 10 bases and the J gene end by 2 bases; junction bases not matched to a gene: 18. Germline lookup yields CDR1 MDHEN and CDR2 SYDVKM. There are 17 residues in the CDR3. The CDR3 DNA reads as TGTGCCACCGGTAGGCCAGCAGGGGGCATGATCAACACTGAAGCTTTCTTT. Translation: CATGRPAGGMINTEAFF.

CDR3: CASSMAPGVREAFF. The CDR3 bases are TGTGCCAGTAGTATGGCGCCAGGGGTTCGTGAAGCTTTCTTT. The chain uses TRBV19 and TRBJ1-1, with D perhaps TRBD1 (6 bases). V was shortened by 3 bases and J by 7 bases, with 15 bases between the two germline ends. The CDR3 totals 14 residues. The germline V gene has CDR1 LNHDA and CDR2 SQIVND (reference sequence).

The CDR3 DNA reads as TGTGCCACCCGGGACACCCGCACAGATACGCAGTATTTT. Encoded protein: CATRDTRTDTQYF. V usage is TRBV10-3 and J usage is TRBJ2-3; D possibly corresponds to TRBD1 (6 bases). The CDR3 runs to 13 residues. Germline values: CDR1 ENHRY, CDR2 SYGVKD. V lost 10 bases and J 1 base, leaving 12 bases between the germline ends.

The J gene is TRBJ1-6, the V gene TRBV5-1; TRBD1 matches at 7 bases. J gave up 2 bases and V 4 bases, and 3 bases lay outside the gene matches. CDR3 length: 15 residues. Per germline, CDR1 SGHRS and CDR2 YFSETQ. The CDR3 loop is CASSVDRPYNSPLHF. In DNA, the CDR3 is TGCGCCAGCAGCGTGGACAGGCCCTATAATTCACCCCTCCACTTT.

This chain connects TRBV19 to TRBJ1-1; D gene ambiguous. V was clipped by 7 bases and J by 6 bases, with 21 bases between them. Germline lookup yields CDR1 LNHDA and CDR2 SQIVND (reference sequence). This CDR3 is built from 15 residues. The DNA for the CDR3 is TGTGCCAGTACCCCACGTCCCCCCCAGCGAGCTGAAGCTTTCTTT. Its protein product is CASTPRPPQRAEAFF. Based on the CDR3 plus reference TRBV19 and TRBJ1-1, the full variable domain is DGGITQSPKYLFRKEGQNVTLSCEQNLNHDAMYWYRQDPGQGLRLIYYSQIVNDFQKGDIAEGYSVSREKKESFPLTVTSAQKNPTAFYLCASTPRPPQRAEAFFGQGTRLTVV.

The rearrangement links TRBV3-1 (or the pseudogene TRBV3-2) to TRBJ1-5; possibly TRBD1 for D (6 bases). CDR3 length: 13 amino acids. The germline V and J ends were trimmed by 5 bases and 4 bases, with 9 bases remaining between them. In germline, CDR1 is LGHDT, CDR2 YNNKEL (reference sequence). The CDR3 DNA reads TGTGCCAGCAGCGGGACACTTAATCAGCCCCAGCATTTT. It is translated as CASSGTLNQPQHF.

The CDR3 sequence: CASSASGTGDGYTF. CDR3 nucleotide sequence: TGTGCCAGCAGTGCATCCGGGACAGGGGATGGCTACACCTTC. V usage is TRBV2 and J usage is TRBJ1-2; 10 nucleotides line up with TRBD1. The CDR3 covers 14 residues. V lost 4 bases, J lost 6 bases, and 5 bases stayed unmatched. The germline gives CDR1 SNHLY, CDR2 FYNNEI.